Below, one TCR beta chain is given with its context. What it binds is unknown. While the first cohort had some 700 subjects, the donors belonged to the separate validation cohort of over a hundred subjects. This sample is drawn from a study of cytomegalovirus exposure and HLA in healthy donors. General study results and limits: The authors enumerated under 200 TCR beta chains as linked to cytomegalovirus.

The CDR3 totals 13 residues. V lost 2 bases and J 0 bases, leaving 5 bases between the germline ends. CDR1 MGHRA and CDR2 YSYEKL come from the germline V gene. Produced via immunoSEQ multiplex PCR; TCRdb's table is partial and in-frame only. Among over 45,000 clones listed, 90% to 95% were seen once. This TCR was sampled from a young man in good health and CMV-seronegative. Sequencing was performed on PBMCs. V is TRBV4-1 and J is TRBJ2-7, with D maybe TRBD2 (5 bases). CDR3 protein: CASSQSGSYEQYF. CDR3 bases: TGCGCCAGCAGCCAAAGCGGCTCCTACGAGCAGTACTTC.